Listed below are T cell receptor beta chains from one sample, sequenced in a study of blood T cell repertoires in COVID-19. Libraries were prepared by immunoSEQ multiplex PCR; TCRdb keeps only in-frame clonotypes and omits some of them. In the table there are about 68,000 clones, around nine tenths of which are singletons. The sample was peripheral blood. The receptors were gathered from a woman between 45 and 65 years old with COVID-19, enrolled during active disease. Both conserved end residues are part of each CDR3. The D gene is left open where the match is weak. Part of the rows lack a size; the others show once, few, many or a class for expanded clones.

V gene,clone size,D gene,J gene,CDR3 protein,CDR3 DNA
TRBV4-3,.,.,TRBJ1-1,CASSQGAGNTEAFF,TGCGCCAGCAGCCAAGGGGCCGGGAACACTGAAGCTTTCTTT
TRBV12-3/TRBV12-4,.,.,TRBJ2-1,CASSSTTSEFF,TGTGCCAGCAGCTCGACGACTAGTGAGTTCTTC
TRBV28,.,TRBD1,TRBJ2-3,CASSQGTAGADTQYF,TGTGCCAGCAGTCAGGGGACAGCTGGCGCAGATACGCAGTATTTT
TRBV5-4,.,TRBD1,TRBJ2-5,CASRTDRGQTQYF,TGTGCCAGCAGAACCGACAGGGGGCAGACCCAGTACTTC
TRBV3-1/TRBV3-2,.,.,TRBJ2-3,CASSQGGTTDTQYF,TGTGCCAGCAGCCAGGGCGGGACCACAGATACGCAGTATTTT
TRBV3-1/TRBV3-2,.,.,TRBJ2-2,CASSRRTPGNTGELFF,TGTGCCAGCAGCCGTCGAACCCCGGGTAACACCGGGGAGCTGTTTTTT
TRBV5-6,.,.,TRBJ2-5,CASSRDTTGWGETQYF,TGTGCCAGCAGCCGAGACACAACAGGGTGGGGAGAGACCCAGTACTTC
TRBV9,few,.,TRBJ2-1,CASSVGSDEQFF,TGTGCCAGCAGCGTAGGATCGGATGAGCAGTTCTTC
TRBV18,.,.,TRBJ2-7,CASSRGRGSYEQYF,TGTGCCAGCTCCCGGGGGAGGGGGAGCTACGAGCAGTACTTC
TRBV28,.,.,TRBJ1-5,CALRRAGSDQPQHF,TGTGCCCTCCGCAGGGCTGGGTCGGATCAGCCCCAGCATTTT
TRBV30,.,.,TRBJ2-7,CAWRGAGPLGEQYF,TGTGCCTGGAGGGGGGCAGGACCCCTGGGAGAGCAGTACTTC
TRBV3-1/TRBV3-2,.,TRBD2,TRBJ2-7,CASSRSGRADEQYF,TGTGCCAGCAGCCGTAGCGGGAGGGCCGACGAGCAGTACTTC
TRBV7-9,.,.,TRBJ2-2,CASSRGNPRHTGELFF,TGTGCCAGCAGCCGCGGGAACCCCAGGCACACCGGGGAGCTGTTTTTT
TRBV5-1,.,TRBD1,TRBJ2-7,CASSSYSPGQGPDRVLGSYEQYF,TGCGCCAGCAGCAGTTACTCCCCGGGACAGGGTCCCGATAGGGTTCTAGGGAGCTACGAGCAGTACTTC
TRBV5-8,.,TRBD2,TRBJ2-7,CASSLGTTSGYEQYF,TGTGCCAGCAGCTTGGGGACGACTAGCGGCTACGAGCAGTACTTC
TRBV10-3,.,TRBD2,TRBJ2-1,CAISGSPPGLAGRNEQFF,TGTGCCATCAGTGGTAGTCCTCCGGGACTAGCGGGACGCAATGAGCAGTTCTTC
TRBV6-5,.,TRBD2,TRBJ2-5,CASSYWSGRGSETQYF,TGTGCCAGCAGTTACTGGAGCGGGAGAGGGAGTGAGACCCAGTACTTC
TRBV21-1,.,.,TRBJ2-3,CASSKVAWEADTDTQYF,TGTGCCAGCAGCAAGGTTGCGTGGGAAGCGGACACAGATACGCAGTATTTT
TRBV27,.,.,TRBJ1-2,CASSPTVRYGYTF,TGTGCCAGCAGTCCGACAGTCCGATATGGCTACACCTTC
TRBV15,.,TRBD2,TRBJ2-7,CATSRDKASGSHEQYF,TGTGCCACCAGCAGAGATAAGGCTAGCGGGAGTCACGAGCAGTACTTC
TRBV30,.,TRBD2,TRBJ2-1,CAWSGTSVYNEQFF,TGTGCCTGGAGCGGGACTAGCGTGTACAATGAGCAGTTCTTC
TRBV7-2,.,.,TRBJ1-2,CAQLASGGEGGYTF,TGTGCGCAACTGGCGAGTGGGGGGGAAGGTGGCTACACCTTC
TRBV6-5,.,.,TRBJ1-1,CASLGGANTEAFF,TGTGCCAGCTTAGGGGGGGCGAACACTGAAGCTTTCTTT
TRBV2,.,TRBD1,TRBJ1-5,CASRRPGQLNQPQHF,TGTGCCAGCAGGAGGCCGGGACAGCTAAATCAGCCCCAGCATTTT
TRBV5-1,.,TRBD2,TRBJ2-7,CASSLELATEQYF,TGCGCCAGCAGCTTAGAACTAGCGACTGAGCAGTACTTC
TRBV6-1,.,.,TRBJ1-2,CASSEGGRSPGGTNYGYTF,TGTGCCAGCAGTGAAGGGGGGAGGTCGCCCGGGGGTACTAACTATGGCTACACCTTC
TRBV2,.,TRBD1,TRBJ2-5,CASSEAGTGEETQYF,TGTGCCAGCAGTGAAGCTGGGACAGGGGAAGAGACCCAGTACTTC
TRBV3-1/TRBV3-2,few,TRBD2,TRBJ2-3,CASSLSGRVTDTQYF,TGTGCCAGCAGCCTTAGCGGGAGGGTCACAGATACGCAGTATTTT
TRBV27,.,.,TRBJ1-2,CASSLDRFGYGYTF,TGTGCCAGCAGTCTAGACAGGTTTGGCTATGGCTACACCTTC
TRBV6-1,.,.,TRBJ1-4,CASSESLVPGLKLFF,TGTGCCAGCAGTGAAAGCTTGGTTCCAGGGTTAAAACTGTTTTTT
TRBV7-9,.,.,TRBJ1-1,CASSLVTGLGNTEAFF,TGTGCCAGCAGCTTAGTTACCGGGTTGGGGAACACTGAAGCTTTCTTT
TRBV7-2,.,TRBD2,TRBJ2-7,CASSQEAGRYEQYF,TGTGCCAGCAGCCAAGAGGCCGGGAGGTACGAGCAGTACTTC
TRBV9,few,.,TRBJ1-6,CASSVYEGSSSPLHF,TGTGCCAGCAGCGTATACGAGGGAAGTAGTTCACCCCTCCACTTT
TRBV24-1,.,.,TRBJ1-2,CATSTPPGESSGSNYGYTF,TGTGCCACCAGTACCCCCCCCGGGGAGTCCTCTGGTTCTAACTATGGCTACACCTTC
TRBV30,.,TRBD1,TRBJ1-2,CAWSVGQVTNYGYTF,TGTGCCTGGAGTGTAGGACAGGTGACTAACTATGGCTACACCTTC
TRBV28,.,.,TRBJ1-2,CASSLPTGTNRNYGYTF,TGTGCCAGCAGTTTACCGACCGGGACAAACCGTAACTATGGCTACACCTTC
TRBV28,.,.,TRBJ1-2,CASRTDVNYGYTF,TGTGCCAGCAGAACAGACGTTAACTATGGCTACACCTTC
TRBV9,.,.,TRBJ1-3,CASSVGGWVGNTIYF,TGTGCCAGCAGCGTAGGCGGCTGGGTGGGAAACACCATATATTTT
TRBV28,.,.,TRBJ2-1,CATYSSYNEQFF,TGTGCCACATACAGCTCCTACAATGAGCAGTTCTTC
TRBV6-5,.,TRBD1,TRBJ2-7,CASSRQGAEQYF,TGTGCCAGCAGTCGACAGGGTGCCGAGCAGTACTTC
TRBV6-6,.,.,TRBJ2-7,CASSYIKGVYHEQYF,TGTGCCAGCAGTTACATTAAAGGGGTTTACCACGAGCAGTACTTC